The T cell receptor beta chain under discussion was sequenced for a study of blood T cell repertoires in COVID-19. Study-level information: Acute-phase and convalescent COVID-19 samples originated in the United States, Italy and Spain. The cDNA or gDNA used as material had been derived from T cells, B-cell-depleted T cells, or PBMCs.

Germline lookup yields CDR1 LGHNA and CDR2 YSLEER. The CDR3 runs to 14 residues. Trimming took 0 bases from V and 5 from J, leaving 10 bases between them. Per the study methods: Reference gene primer amplification gave nucleated cell count estimates. Some clones are missing from TCRdb's copy, which holds only in-frame ones; the method was immunoSEQ multiplex PCR. V and J calls and clone size are as listed in that table; D and trimming were resolved from the DNA. Among about 150,000 clones, 75% to 85% were seen once, and the ten largest hold about 7%. Sequences were obtained from peripheral blood. The V gene is TRBV4-3, the J gene TRBJ1-2, with a tentative D call TRBD1 (5 bases). This TCR was sampled from a woman aged 50 to 60 in a cohort sampled during active or convalescent COVID-19. CDR3 sequence: CASSQDTAGYGYTF. The CDR3 nucleotides are TGCGCCAGCAGCCAAGATACTGCAGGGTATGGCTACACCTTC.